This is a list of T cell receptor beta chains from one sample in a study of blood T cells in healthy people across ages. TCRdb re-called the 5' RACE reads with MiXCR, one entry per CDR3 protein. Of 650,000 to 700,000 distinct CDR3 sequences listed, less than 40% are singletons. Sequenced: blood. These receptors were collected from a woman older than 75 in good health. Both conserved end residues are part of each CDR3. A D gene is named only where the DNA matches it firmly. Some rows mark clone size as missing; the rest say once, few, many or name a class of expanded clone.

>TRBJ2-1|many|TRBV5-1|.
TGCGCCAGCAGCTCCCACAGAGGGGGGGGCCCGTCATACAATGAGCAGTTCTTC
CASSSHRGGGPSYNEQFF
>TRBJ1-2|.|TRBV20-1|TRBD1
TGCAGTGCTAGAGGGGGACAGGGGAACTATGGCTACACCTTC
CSARGGQGNYGYTF
>TRBJ2-3|many|TRBV20-1|TRBD2
TGCAGTGCCCTTGGACTAGCGGGAGAAGCTAGCACAGATACGCAGTATTTT
CSALGLAGEASTDTQYF
>TRBJ2-2|few|TRBV10-2|.
TGCGCCAGCACCCCGAACACCGGGGAGCTGTTTTTT
CASTPNTGELFF
>TRBJ1-1|.|TRBV29-1|.
TGCAGCGTTTCGAGACAGGAGCCTATGAACACTGAAGCTTTCTTT
CSVSRQEPMNTEAFF
>TRBJ2-3|.|TRBV4-3|.
TGCGCCAGCAACCAAGAAGGGGCTAGCACAGATACGCAGTATTTT
CASNQEGASTDTQYF
>TRBJ1-1|.|TRBV28|.
TGTGCCAGCAGTTCCCAACAGGGAAGGGACACTGAAGCTTTCTTT
CASSSQQGRDTEAFF
>TRBJ2-5|many|TRBV6-6|TRBD2
TGTGCCAGCAGTTACTTGGGACTAGCGGGGGGCGGGGAGACCCAGTACTTC
CASSYLGLAGGGETQYF
>TRBJ2-7|.|TRBV7-9|.
TGTGCCAGCAGCTTTGCTGGGGAAGGACAGTACTTC
CASSFAGEGQYF
>TRBJ1-5|.|TRBV6-6|.
TGTGCCAGCAGCGATAATCAGCCCCAGCATTTT
CASSDNQPQHF
>TRBJ1-1|.|TRBV28|.
TGTGCCAGCAACCCGGGGAGGTTAATGAACACTGAAGCTTTCTTT
CASNPGRLMNTEAFF
>TRBJ1-1|.|TRBV3-1|.
TGTGCCAGCAGCCCCTCGACGGGGATGAACACTGAAGCTTTCTTT
CASSPSTGMNTEAFF
>TRBJ2-7|many|TRBV25-1|.
TGTGCCAGCAGTGAATATGCGGGACTCTCCTACGAGCAGTACTTC
CASSEYAGLSYEQYF
>TRBJ2-3|many|TRBV7-3|.
TGTGCCAGCAGCTTAGGGGTTGGACGTTGGGATACGCAGTATTTT
CASSLGVGRWDTQYF
>TRBJ1-1|many|TRBV20-1|.
TGCAGTGCTAGAGGGGGAGGACAGACGAACACTGAAGCTTTCTTT
CSARGGGQTNTEAFF
>TRBJ2-5|many|TRBV12-3/TRBV12-4|.
TGTGCCAGCAGTTTCGGTCAGCGGGAGACCCAGTACTTC
CASSFGQRETQYF
>TRBJ2-7|many|TRBV5-1|.
TGCGCCAGCAGCTTAATGAGGGAGACCTCTAGCGAGCAGTACTTC
CASSLMRETSSEQYF
>TRBJ2-7|many|TRBV28|TRBD1
TGTGCCAGCAGTTTGGAGGACAGGGCGGAGTACTTC
CASSLEDRAEYF
>TRBJ2-3|.|TRBV6-5|.
TGTGCCAGCAGTTACGGGGACCTTATAACAGATACGCAGTATTTT
CASSYGDLITDTQYF
>TRBJ1-2|many|TRBV29-1|TRBD1
TGCAGCGAGGCGGGGGCCGGGACAGGGGTAGGAGGCTACACCTTC
CSEAGAGTGVGGYTF
>TRBJ2-2|.|TRBV7-2|.
TGTGCCAGCAGCTTAGTGGGGACGTCAACCGGGGAGCTGTTTTTT
CASSLVGTSTGELFF
>TRBJ2-3|few|TRBV4-2|TRBD2
TGTGCCAGCAGCCAAGGGTTCGGGACTAGCGGGGGGGGCAGCACAGATACGCAGTATTTT
CASSQGFGTSGGGSTDTQYF
>TRBJ1-1|.|TRBV2|.
TGTGCCAGCAGGCCGCTTACCCGGGCCCCTGAAGCTTTCTTT
CASRPLTRAPEAFF
>TRBJ1-2|few|TRBV18|.
TGTGCCAGCTCAACCGGGACACCGGAATTAGTTACTAACTATGGCTACACCTTC
CASSTGTPELVTNYGYTF
>TRBJ1-2|.|TRBV30|TRBD1
TGTGCCCGAGGGACAGGGGGCGGATATGGCTACACCTTC
CARGTGGGYGYTF
>TRBJ1-1|many|TRBV5-1|.
TGCGCCAGCAGCTTGGCTATGAGCACTGAAGCTTTCTTT
CASSLAMSTEAFF
>TRBJ2-4|many|TRBV24-1|.
TGTGCCACCAGTCCCTCGGGGGAAAACATTCAGTACTTC
CATSPSGENIQYF
>TRBJ2-1|.|TRBV5-1|TRBD1
TGCGCCAGTAGGAGGGACAGGGCTGACAATGAGCAGTTCTTC
CASRRDRADNEQFF
>TRBJ2-5|many|TRBV20-1|.
TGCAGTGCAAACCCCCGGGGGGAGACCCAGTACTTC
CSANPRGETQYF
>TRBJ2-2|few|TRBV27|.
TGTGCCAGCAGTTTAGGCGCCGTACCGAGGAACACCGGGGAGCTGTTTTTT
CASSLGAVPRNTGELFF
>TRBJ2-7|.|TRBV6-2/TRBV6-3|.
TGTACCAGCAGTTACTCGCGCGAGCAGTACTTC
CTSSYSREQYF
>TRBJ1-1|.|TRBV15|.
TGTGCCACCAGCGGGAGGACAGCTGAAGCTTTCTTT
CATSGRTAEAFF
>TRBJ1-4|many|TRBV5-6|.
TGTGCCAGCAGCCCACGAGGGGGATTTAATGAAAAACTGTTTTTT
CASSPRGGFNEKLFF
>TRBJ2-6|many|TRBV24-1|.
TGTGCCACCAGTGTTTCTGGGGCCAACGTCCTGACTTTC
CATSVSGANVLTF
>TRBJ2-1|many|TRBV4-2|.
TGTGCCAGCAGCCAAGACGGGGGTCTATATGGCAATGAGCAGTTCTTC
CASSQDGGLYGNEQFF
>TRBJ1-2|many|TRBV5-6|.
TGTGCCAGCAGCCCCTCGTCGGAAGGCTACACCTTC
CASSPSSEGYTF
>TRBJ2-5|many|TRBV7-2|.
TGTGCCAGCAGCTCGCGATCGACTAGGACGGAGACCCAGTACTTC
CASSSRSTRTETQYF
>TRBJ2-5|few|TRBV7-2|.
TGTGCCAGCAGCTTAGTGCGGAGTCAAGAGACCCAGTACTTC
CASSLVRSQETQYF
>TRBJ2-3|many|TRBV2|.
TGTGCCAGCAGTGGCCCTCGGGGGGATACGCAGTATTTT
CASSGPRGDTQYF
>TRBJ2-7|many|TRBV9|.
TGTGCCAGCAGCGTAGGGGTTGGGTCGGAGCAGTACTTC
CASSVGVGSEQYF
>TRBJ2-1|many|TRBV21-1|.
TGTGCCAGCAACCCGGGGTTAGCGGGGAACAATGAGCAGTTCTTC
CASNPGLAGNNEQFF
>TRBJ2-1|many|TRBV20-1|TRBD2
TGCAGTGCTAGAGGGCCAGCGGGGGGACTGAATGAGCAGTTCTTC
CSARGPAGGLNEQFF
>TRBJ2-7|many|TRBV30|TRBD1
TGTGCCAGTTTGGGACAGGGGGCGTACGAGCAGTACTTC
CASLGQGAYEQYF
>TRBJ2-1|.|TRBV20-1|TRBD2
TGCAGTGCTCGCGGGAGAGGGATCTATGAGCAGTTCTTC
CSARGRGIYEQFF
>TRBJ1-2|few|TRBV2|.
TGTGCCGGCAGTGTCGGATTCTATGGCTACACCTTC
CAGSVGFYGYTF
>TRBJ2-1|.|TRBV20-1|TRBD2
TGCAGTGCCACATCCGGGACTAGCCCAAATGAGCAGTTCTTC
CSATSGTSPNEQFF
>TRBJ2-7|many|TRBV20-1|TRBD1
TGCAGTGCCGCAGACAGGGTCGCCGCCTACGAGCAGTACTTC
CSAADRVAAYEQYF
>TRBJ2-3|.|TRBV20-1|TRBD1
TGCAGTGTTAGTCCGGGACAGGGGGCCGCAGATACGCAGTATTTT
CSVSPGQGAADTQYF
>TRBJ2-4|many|TRBV4-2|TRBD2
TGTGCCAGCAGCCTTCGACTAGCGGGGCTGGACTTAGCCAAAAACATTCAGTACTTC
CASSLRLAGLDLAKNIQYF
>TRBJ2-7|many|TRBV6-2/TRBV6-3|TRBD2
TGTGCCAGCAGTTACCAGAGCGGGGGGATAAAAAAGCAGTACTTC
CASSYQSGGIKKQYF